A selection of T cell receptor beta chains follows, all from one sample in a study of CD8 T cells in Susac syndrome. Each CDR3 protein is one row after TCRdb ran MiXCR on the immunoSEQ multiplex PCR reads. Among 150,000 to 200,000 distinct CDR3 sequences listed, more than 85% were seen once. Material for sequencing was CD4+ T cells from PBMCs. These receptors originate from a human donor with Susac syndrome. CDR3s include the opening cysteine and the closing phenylalanine or tryptophan. The D gene is left open where the match is weak. A row's size may be missing; if present it is once, few, many or a size class.

v_gene	abundance	d_gene	j_gene	CDR3aa	CDR3nt
TRBV9	.	TRBD2	TRBJ2-7	CASSVGAGGLSYEQYF	TGTGCCAGCAGCGTAGGAGCGGGAGGCCTCTCCTACGAGCAGTACTTC
TRBV4-1	.	.	TRBJ2-3	CASSDPWRGYTDTQYF	TGCGCCAGCAGCGACCCATGGAGGGGGTACACAGATACGCAGTATTTT
TRBV9	.	.	TRBJ2-3	CASSVGRMTTDTQYF	TGTGCCAGCAGCGTAGGGAGGATGACCACAGATACGCAGTATTTT
TRBV2	once	.	TRBJ2-4	CASQTTQNIQYF	TGTGCCAGCCAGACAACGCAAAACATTCAGTACTTC
TRBV11-3	.	.	TRBJ2-7	CASSLGSGAYEQYF	TGTGCCAGCAGCTTAGGTTCCGGGGCCTACGAGCAGTACTTC
TRBV2	.	.	TRBJ2-7	CASSETGRPSGEQYF	TGTGCCAGCAGTGAAACGGGGAGGCCTTCGGGAGAGCAGTACTTC
TRBV7-2	.	TRBD1	TRBJ1-2	CASTPDREGSGYTF	TGTGCCAGCACCCCGGACAGGGAAGGAAGTGGCTACACCTTC
TRBV18	.	TRBD1	TRBJ1-2	CASSPPTGEIYGYTF	TGTGCCAGCTCACCACCGACAGGGGAAATCTATGGCTACACCTTC
TRBV20-1	.	.	TRBJ2-7	CSARDSGLGGSYEQYF	TGCAGTGCTAGAGATTCGGGATTGGGAGGCTCCTACGAGCAGTACTTC
TRBV9	once	TRBD2	TRBJ2-3	CASSYAKTSGTTDTQYF	TGTGCCAGCAGCTACGCAAAGACTAGCGGAACCACAGATACGCAGTATTTT
TRBV28	.	TRBD1	TRBJ2-2	CASSPHGAGTGSTGELFF	TGTGCCAGCAGTCCACATGGAGCCGGGACAGGGAGCACCGGGGAGCTGTTTTTT
TRBV12-3/TRBV12-4	once	.	TRBJ2-2	CASSFWAGNTGELFF	TGTGCCAGCAGTTTCTGGGCAGGGAACACCGGGGAGCTGTTTTTT
TRBV30	.	.	TRBJ1-2	CAWSSGGTYTF	TGTGCCTGGAGTAGTGGCGGGACCTACACCTTC
TRBV20-1	.	TRBD1	TRBJ2-1	CSAISQGSFGEQFF	TGCAGTGCTATTTCACAGGGGAGTTTCGGTGAGCAGTTCTTC
TRBV18	.	TRBD2	TRBJ2-3	CASSPRSTSGSQTTDTQYF	TGTGCCAGCTCACCAAGATCGACTAGCGGGAGCCAAACCACAGATACGCAGTATTTT
TRBV4-1	.	TRBD1	TRBJ2-1	CASSQLDRANEQFF	TGCGCCAGCAGCCAACTGGACAGGGCCAATGAGCAGTTCTTC
TRBV3-1	.	TRBD2	TRBJ2-2	CASSQASGAGELFF	TGTGCCAGCAGCCAAGCTAGCGGGGCCGGGGAGCTGTTTTTT
TRBV7-9	.	TRBD2	TRBJ2-4	CASSLAFYQAGESKNIQYF	TGTGCCAGCAGCTTAGCGTTTTACCAAGCGGGAGAATCAAAAAACATTCAGTACTTC
TRBV5-1	.	.	TRBJ2-3	CASSLTNKGASDTQYF	TGCGCCAGCAGCCTAACAAACAAGGGTGCCTCAGATACGCAGTATTTT
TRBV6-5	.	.	TRBJ2-3	CASSYSAGAHPDTQYF	TGTGCCAGCAGTTACTCGGCAGGGGCGCATCCAGATACGCAGTATTTT
TRBV20-1	.	.	TRBJ2-4	CSASPGRGNIQYF	TGCAGTGCTAGCCCTGGTCGTGGAAACATTCAGTACTTC
TRBV7-9	.	TRBD1	TRBJ1-4	CASSSTGTVNEKLFF	TGTGCCAGCAGCTCCACCGGGACAGTCAATGAAAAACTGTTTTTT